Presented here are 8 T cell receptor beta chains from one specimen sequenced in a study of blood T cell repertoires in COVID-19 (dated by TCRdb to 2018 to 2021). The library was made by the immunoSEQ multiplex PCR assay. TCRdb stores this immuneACCESS table with in-frame sequences only. Part of the clones is absent; in the studies checked, under half of the shortfall reflects unresolved V genes, and no reason is known for the rest. This sample is represented by hundreds of thousands of clones; around nine tenths of them were singletons. The ten largest account for 5.5% to 7.5% of the sample. Material for sequencing was peripheral blood. These receptors were collected from a man aged 60-69 years who had recovered from COVID-19.

The CDR3 spells CAIGQGENSPLHF. The CDR3, as DNA: TGTGCCATCGGACAGGGAGAAAATTCACCCCTCCACTTT. The chain has TRBV19 and TRBJ1-6; TRBD1 aligns across 8 bases. The trim removed 10 bases at V and 7 bases at J, leaving 6 bases unmatched. From germline, CDR1 is LNHDA and CDR2 SQIVND (reference sequence). CDR3 length: 13 residues.

This sequence joins TRBV5-8 and TRBJ1-1; D uncertain. V shed 4 bases and J shed 5 bases, with 15 bases lying between them. The CDR3 has 14 residues. The germline gives CDR1 SGHTS, CDR2 YDEGEE. The CDR3 spells CASSPTGRATEAFF. The CDR3 nucleotides are TGTGCCAGCAGCCCGACGGGGAGGGCGACTGAAGCTTTCTTT.

The V call is TRBV7-9, the J call TRBJ1-6; perhaps TRBD1 as D (6 bases). Looked up from germline, CDR1 is SEHNR and CDR2 is FQNEAQ (reference sequence). There are 14 residues in the CDR3. V lost 5 bases to trimming and J lost 7 bases, with 12 bases between them. In DNA, the CDR3 is TGTGCCAGCAGCCTGGGGACAACGAATTCACCCCTCCACTTT. Amino acids: CASSLGTTNSPLHF. The full variable domain, in which reference TRBV7-9 and TRBJ1-6 provide the parts outside the CDR3, is DTGVSQNPRHKITKRGQNVTFRCDPISEHNRLYWYRQTLGQGPEFLTYFQNEAQLEKSRLLSDRFSAERPKGSFSTLEIQRTEQGDSAMYLCASSLGTTNSPLHFGNGTRLTVT.

The J gene is TRBJ2-3, the V gene TRBV9, with D hard to call. Germline V gene sequence: CDR1 SGDLS, CDR2 YYNGEE. This CDR3 region has 13 residues. V lost 6 bases and J lost 0, with 8 bases in between. DNA for the CDR3: TGTGCCAGCAACCTACTAAGCACAGATACGCAGTATTTT. This gives the protein CASNLLSTDTQYF.

This clone was seen a single time. The chain links TRBV6-5 to TRBJ1-5, with D possibly TRBD1 on 5 matching bases. Germline V lookup: CDR1 MNHEY, CDR2 SVGAGI. The CDR3 consists of 14 residues. V lost 5 bases to trimming and J lost 3 bases, with 11 bases between them. CDR3 in DNA: TGTGCCAGCAGTCCTAGGACACTCAATCAGCCCCAGCATTTT. Translated: CASSPRTLNQPQHF.

The gene calls are TRBV14 and TRBJ1-1, with D tentatively TRBD1 (5 bases). Trimming stripped 6 bases from V and 0 bases from J, with 14 bases between. The CDR3 runs to 15 residues. Germline-derived CDR1 and CDR2 are SGHDN and FVKESK. CDR3 DNA: TGTGCCAGCAGACTTACAGGACATCTGAACACTGAAGCTTTCTTT. Translation: CASRLTGHLNTEAFF. The full variable domain, completed using reference TRBV14 and TRBJ1-1, is EAGVTQFPSHSVIEKGQTVTLRCDPISGHDNLYWYRRVMGKEIKFLLHFVKESKQDESGMPNNRFLAERTGGTYSTLKVQPAELEDSGVYFCASRLTGHLNTEAFFGQGTRLTVV.

In this sample, this clone turned up many times. The chain joins TRBV6-5 to TRBJ2-2; 7 bases line up with TRBD2. The CDR3 covers 15 residues. The V gene's germline CDR1 is MNHEY and CDR2 SVGAGI. Unmatched junction bases numbered 8, after V lost 7 bases and J lost 3 bases. The CDR3 coding sequence is TGTGCCAGCATCACGGCGGGGGAGGACACCGGGGAGCTGTTTTTT. Translation gives CASITAGEDTGELFF.

J is TRBJ2-7 and V is TRBV11-1; 13 bases agree with TRBD2. The germline CDR1 and CDR2 sequences are SGHAT and FQDESV (reference sequence). Trimming took 5 bases from V and 3 from J; bases not matched to a gene: 4. CDR3 size: 15 residues. CDR3 DNA: TGTGCCAGCAGCGCGGGACTAGCGGGAATCTACGAGCAGTACTTC. It specifies CASSAGLAGIYEQYF.